A single TCR beta chain is shown here with its context. The antigen is unknown. The data derive from a study of T cell responses to AZD1222 COVID-19 vaccine. Study results and limitations: Vaccine-related CD4 TCRs covered spike, predominating at 160-218 and 743-854. Spike-specific TCR breadth and depth both grew after two AZD1222 doses. It was only after the peak T cell response that any repertoires were sampled.

Germline-derived CDR1 and CDR2 are LGHDT and YNNKEL (reference sequence). This CDR3 has 18 amino acids. The V end lost 3 bases, the J end lost 0 bases, and 15 bases lay between the germline ends. The table came from immunoSEQ multiplex PCR; TCRdb's copy has only in-frame clones and leaves some out. Of around 160,000 clones in the sample, around 90% are singletons; the top ten hold about 1%. This receptor was obtained from an adult who received the AZD1222 COVID-19 vaccine. V gene TRBV3-1 (or the pseudogene TRBV3-2) combines with J gene TRBJ2-6; D tentatively fits TRBD1 or TRBD2 (5 bases each). Sequenced here: peripheral blood, sampled 28 days after the second AZD1222 dose. The CDR3 coding sequence is TGTGCCAGCAGCCACACCAGGGACCACATCTCTGGGGCCAACGTCCTGACTTTC. It codes for CASSHTRDHISGANVLTF.